These 2 T cell receptor beta chains originate from one sample sequenced in a study of cytomegalovirus exposure and HLA in healthy donors. The PCR employed 60 Vbeta primers together with 13 Jbeta primers. Sequenced by immunoSEQ multiplex PCR; TCRdb stores in-frame clones only, minus some. The sample consists of approximately 250,000 clones, roughly 78% of them appearing once. The sequencing sample was made of PBMCs. The receptors come from a boy aged 5-17 years in good health and CMV-seronegative.

The chain uses TRBV6-5 and TRBJ1-2, with unresolved D. CDR1 and CDR2 from the germline V gene are MNHEY and SVGAGI. CDR3 length: 15 residues. V was clipped by 5 bases and J by 0 bases, with 13 bases between them. This CDR3 is CASSRTGPANYGYTF. CDR3 bases: TGTGCCAGCAGTAGAACGGGTCCCGCTAACTATGGCTACACCTTC.

J is TRBJ2-3 and V is TRBV5-5; D might be TRBD1 (6 bases). Trimming took 4 bases from V and 5 from J, leaving 14 bases between them. The CDR3 runs to 14 residues. Per germline, CDR1 SGHKS and CDR2 YYEKEE (reference sequence). The CDR3 region has the DNA TGTGCCAGCAGCCCGGGACAAGGGGTAGATACGCAGTATTTT. It is translated as CASSPGQGVDTQYF. The full variable domain, with the rest looked up from reference TRBV5-5 and TRBJ2-3, is DAGVTQSPTHLIKTRGQQVTLRCSPISGHKSVSWYQQVLGQGPQFIFQYYEKEERGRGNFPDRFSARQFPNYSSELNVNALLLGDSALYLCASSPGQGVDTQYFGPGTRLTVL.